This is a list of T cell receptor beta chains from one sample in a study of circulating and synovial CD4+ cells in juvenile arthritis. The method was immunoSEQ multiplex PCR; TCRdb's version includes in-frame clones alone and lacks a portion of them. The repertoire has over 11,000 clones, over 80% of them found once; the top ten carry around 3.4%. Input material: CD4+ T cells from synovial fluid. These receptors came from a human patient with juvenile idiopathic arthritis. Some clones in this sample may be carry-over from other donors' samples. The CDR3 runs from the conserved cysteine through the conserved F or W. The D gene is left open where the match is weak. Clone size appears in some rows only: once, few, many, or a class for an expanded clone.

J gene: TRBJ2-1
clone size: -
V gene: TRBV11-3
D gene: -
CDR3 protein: CASSSGTLSLGEQFF
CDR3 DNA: TGTGCCAGCAGCTCCGGGACATTATCCCTCGGTGAGCAGTTCTTC

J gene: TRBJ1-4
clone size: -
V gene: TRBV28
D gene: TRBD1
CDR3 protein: CASSLTGTGNEKLFF
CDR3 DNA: TGTGCCAGCAGCTTGACCGGGACAGGAAATGAAAAACTGTTTTTT

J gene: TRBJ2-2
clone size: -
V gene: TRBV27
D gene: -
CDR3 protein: CASSSPLGGRAAGELFF
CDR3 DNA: TGTGCCAGCAGTTCCCCGCTCGGGGGGCGGGCCGCCGGGGAGCTGTTTTTT

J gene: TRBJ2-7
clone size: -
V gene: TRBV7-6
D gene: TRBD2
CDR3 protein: CASSARRGDSYEQYF
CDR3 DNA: TGTGCCAGCAGCGCGCGGCGGGGGGACTCCTACGAGCAGTACTTC

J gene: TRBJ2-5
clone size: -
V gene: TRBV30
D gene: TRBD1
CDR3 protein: CAWATGGGETQYF
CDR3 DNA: TGTGCCTGGGCGACAGGGGGCGGTGAGACCCAGTACTTC

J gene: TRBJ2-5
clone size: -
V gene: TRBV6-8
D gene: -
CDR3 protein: CASSGGQPGGQETQYF
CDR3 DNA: TGTGCCAGCAGTGGAGGACAGCCCGGAGGCCAAGAGACCCAGTACTTC

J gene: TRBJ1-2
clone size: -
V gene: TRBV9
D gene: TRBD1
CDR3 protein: CASSTQGGAYGYTF
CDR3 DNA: TGTGCCAGCAGCACTCAGGGGGGTGCCTATGGCTACACCTTC

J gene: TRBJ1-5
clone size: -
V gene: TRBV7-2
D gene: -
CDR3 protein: CASSLSRGGYQPQHF
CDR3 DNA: TGTGCCAGCAGCCTCTCCCGCGGTGGTTATCAGCCCCAGCATTTT

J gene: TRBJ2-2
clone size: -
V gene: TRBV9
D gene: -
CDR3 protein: CASSVDGMGEHGGLFF
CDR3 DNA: TGTGCCAGCAGCGTAGATGGAATGGGGGAACACGGGGGGCTGTTTTTT

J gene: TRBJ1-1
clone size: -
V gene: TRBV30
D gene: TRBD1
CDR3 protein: CAWTPGTGGTGAFF
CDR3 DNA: TGTGCCTGGACCCCGGGGACAGGGGGCACTGGAGCTTTCTTT

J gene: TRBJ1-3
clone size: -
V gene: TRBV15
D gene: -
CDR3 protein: CATSRDNRASGNTIYF
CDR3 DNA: TGTGCCACCAGCAGAGATAACAGGGCATCTGGAAACACCATATATTTT

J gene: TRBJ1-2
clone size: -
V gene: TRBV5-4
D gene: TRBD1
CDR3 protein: CASSRRGQRLFYGYTF
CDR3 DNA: TGTGCCAGCAGCAGGAGGGGGCAGCGTTTATTCTATGGCTACACCTTC

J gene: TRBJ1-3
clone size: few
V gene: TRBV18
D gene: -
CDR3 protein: CASSPGGVTGNTIYF
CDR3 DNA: TGTGCCAGCTCACCCGGCGGGGTAACTGGAAACACCATATATTTT

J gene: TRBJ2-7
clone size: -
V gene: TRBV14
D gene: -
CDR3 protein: CASSPSGTYEQCF
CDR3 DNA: TGTGCCAGCAGCCCCAGCGGCACCTACGAGCAGTGCTTC

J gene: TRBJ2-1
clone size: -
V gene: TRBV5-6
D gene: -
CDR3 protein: CASSWMGEDYNEQFF
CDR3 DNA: TGTGCCAGCAGCTGGATGGGGGAGGACTACAATGAGCAGTTCTTC

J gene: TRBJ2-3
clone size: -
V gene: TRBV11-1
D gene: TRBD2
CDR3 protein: CASSEGVIAGGPNTQYF
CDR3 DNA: TGTGCCAGCAGCGAAGGGGTCATAGCGGGAGGGCCAAATACGCAGTATTTT

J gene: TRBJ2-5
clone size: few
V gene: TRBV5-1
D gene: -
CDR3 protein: CASSLGAAQETQYF
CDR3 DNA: TGCGCCAGCAGCTTGGGAGCGGCCCAAGAGACCCAGTACTTC

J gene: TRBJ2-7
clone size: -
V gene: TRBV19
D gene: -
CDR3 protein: CASSPGGTLSSYEQYF
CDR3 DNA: TGTGCCAGTAGTCCTGGCGGGACGTTGAGCTCCTACGAGCAGTACTTC

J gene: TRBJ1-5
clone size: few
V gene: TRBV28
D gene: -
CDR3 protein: CASSFGGSQPQHF
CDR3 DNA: TGTGCCAGCAGTTTTGGAGGGAGCCAGCCCCAGCATTTT

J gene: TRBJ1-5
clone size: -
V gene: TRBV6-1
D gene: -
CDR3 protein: CASSEVRNQPQHF
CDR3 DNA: TGTGCCAGCAGTGAAGTGAGGAATCAGCCCCAGCATTTT

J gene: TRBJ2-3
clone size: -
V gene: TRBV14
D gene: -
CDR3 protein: CASSQAGATDTQYF
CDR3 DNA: TGTGCCAGCAGCCAAGCGGGAGCCACAGATACGCAGTATTTT

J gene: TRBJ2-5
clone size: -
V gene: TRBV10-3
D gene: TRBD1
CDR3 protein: CAISERTGQETQYF
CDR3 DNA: TGTGCCATCAGTGAACGGACAGGACAAGAGACCCAGTACTTC

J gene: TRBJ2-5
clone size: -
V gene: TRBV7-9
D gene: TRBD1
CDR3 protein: CASRRQGAGETQYF
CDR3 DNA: TGTGCCAGCAGGAGACAGGGGGCGGGAGAGACCCAGTACTTC

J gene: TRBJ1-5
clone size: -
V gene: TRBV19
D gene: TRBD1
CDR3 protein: CASRTGQGRGGPQHF
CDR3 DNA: TGTGCCAGTAGGACGGGACAGGGAAGAGGAGGGCCCCAGCATTTT

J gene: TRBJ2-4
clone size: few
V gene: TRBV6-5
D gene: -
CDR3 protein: CASRSPRGAKNIQYF
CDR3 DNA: TGTGCCAGCAGGAGTCCCCGGGGAGCCAAAAACATTCAGTACTTC

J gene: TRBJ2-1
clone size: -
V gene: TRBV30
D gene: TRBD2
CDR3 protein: CAWNMGLVAEQFF
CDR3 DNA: TGTGCCTGGAATATGGGACTAGTAGCTGAGCAGTTCTTC

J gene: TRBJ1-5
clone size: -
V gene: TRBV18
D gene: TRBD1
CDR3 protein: CASSGTDNQLQHF
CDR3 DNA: TGTGCCAGCTCTGGGACAGATAATCAGCTCCAGCATTTT

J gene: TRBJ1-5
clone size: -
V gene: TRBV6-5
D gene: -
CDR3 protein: CASSRGGTLNQPQHF
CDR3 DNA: TGTGCCAGCTCAAGGGGAGGGACCCTCAATCAGCCCCAGCATTTT

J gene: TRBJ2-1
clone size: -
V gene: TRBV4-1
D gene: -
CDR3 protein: CASSRGAGGYNEQFF
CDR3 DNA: TGCGCCAGCTCACGGGGTGCAGGGGGGTACAATGAGCAGTTCTTC

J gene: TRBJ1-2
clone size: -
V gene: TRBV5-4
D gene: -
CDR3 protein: CASSLAGIVGYTF
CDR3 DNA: TGTGCCAGCAGCCTGGCAGGGATAGTCGGCTACACCTTC

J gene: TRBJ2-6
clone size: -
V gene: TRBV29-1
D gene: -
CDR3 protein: CSLAGNSGANVLTF
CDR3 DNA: TGCAGCCTCGCGGGGAACTCTGGGGCCAACGTCCTGACTTTC

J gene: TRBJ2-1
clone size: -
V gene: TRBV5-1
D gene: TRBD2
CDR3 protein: CASSLGGTSGRAGNEQFF
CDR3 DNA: TGCGCCAGCAGCTTGGGTGGGACTAGCGGGAGGGCCGGCAATGAGCAGTTCTTC

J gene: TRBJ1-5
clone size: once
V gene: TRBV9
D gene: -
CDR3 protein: CASSVATNQPQHF
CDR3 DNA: TGTGCCAGCAGCGTAGCGACTAATCAGCCCCAGCATTTT

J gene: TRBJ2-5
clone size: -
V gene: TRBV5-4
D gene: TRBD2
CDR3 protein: CASSPMGSGGPGQETQYF
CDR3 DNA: TGTGCCAGCAGCCCCATGGGTAGCGGGGGGCCGGGGCAAGAGACCCAGTACTTC

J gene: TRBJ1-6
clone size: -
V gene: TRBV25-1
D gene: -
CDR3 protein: CASSEAQSPLHF
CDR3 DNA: TGTGCCAGCAGTGAAGCTCAGTCACCCCTCCACTTT

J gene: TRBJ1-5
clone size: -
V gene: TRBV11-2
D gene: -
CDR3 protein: CASSLSGDNQPQHF
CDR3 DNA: TGTGCCAGCAGCTTATCAGGGGATAATCAGCCCCAGCATTTT

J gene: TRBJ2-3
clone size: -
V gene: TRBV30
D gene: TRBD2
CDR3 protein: CAAGLAGGPDTQYF
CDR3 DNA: TGTGCCGCCGGACTAGCGGGGGGGCCAGATACGCAGTATTTT

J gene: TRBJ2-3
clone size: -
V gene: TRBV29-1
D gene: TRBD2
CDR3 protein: CSVVERGVGDTQYF
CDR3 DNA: TGCAGCGTTGTGGAGCGGGGGGTCGGAGATACGCAGTATTTT